Reported below is one TCR beta chain. Its target is unknown. Libraries were prepared by immunoSEQ multiplex PCR; TCRdb keeps only in-frame clonotypes and omits some of them. The sample comprises some 170,000 clones, just over 90% of which are singletons, and around 1.6% rests with the top ten. This record belongs to a study of T cell responses to AZD1222 COVID-19 vaccine. The study's findings and limits: At 160-218 and 743-854, vaccine-associated CD4 TCRs were dominant, and they spanned spike. Of the AZD1222 recipients, only 6 or 7 were seropositive at baseline. Clonal diversity may have been underestimated in mostly white British donors.

Trimming stripped 11 bases from V and 5 bases from J, with 19 bases between. Per germline, CDR1 MNHEY and CDR2 SVGAGI. This CDR3 contains 14 residues. This clonotype originated in an adult who received the AZD1222 COVID-19 vaccine. The source material was peripheral blood, sampled 28 days after the second AZD1222 dose. The chain couples TRBV6-5 to TRBJ1-5; D perhaps matches TRBD1 (6 bases). CDR3 residues: CARGGPPRDQPQHF. In DNA, the CDR3 is TGTGCCCGGGGGGGCCCGCCCCGGGATCAGCCCCAGCATTTT.